This T cell receptor (beta chain) was identified in a study of cytomegalovirus exposure and HLA in healthy donors. About the study: Inside one of the first data releases sat 80 million to 95 million unique TCRs taken from HLA-typed donors. Points from the study as a whole: Prediction of most subjects' HLA-A and HLA-B alleles by TCR beta sequences was reportedly accurate. When analyzed later, a missense DCLRE1C variant was found to be linked to TCR beta V- and J-gene trimming.

Per the germline V gene, CDR1 is LNHDA and CDR2 is SQIVND (reference sequence). After removal of 4 bases from V and 5 bases from J, the junction contained 6 bases not matched to a gene. The CDR3 totals 14 residues. As concerns this clone: What it binds is not known.

Both 60 Vbeta primers and 13 Jbeta primers went into the PCR. Original processing methods: Approximately 11 million of the about 80 million unique TCR beta chains counted in a later analysis were shared. The method was immunoSEQ multiplex PCR; TCRdb's version includes in-frame clones alone and lacks a portion of them. The D gene and trimming were derived from the DNA, and the V and J assignments and clone size from that table. The data contain approximately 150,000 clones, roughly three quarters of them seen just once; the ten biggest clones take up roughly 7.3%. Specimen: PBMCs. This chain links TRBV19 with TRBJ2-3, with 7 bases aligning to TRBD1. The source of this sequence is a male donor in good health and CMV-seropositive. The CDR3 sequence is CASSNGQAGDTQYF. CDR3 bases: TGTGCCAGTAGTAACGGACAGGCTGGAGATACGCAGTATTTT.